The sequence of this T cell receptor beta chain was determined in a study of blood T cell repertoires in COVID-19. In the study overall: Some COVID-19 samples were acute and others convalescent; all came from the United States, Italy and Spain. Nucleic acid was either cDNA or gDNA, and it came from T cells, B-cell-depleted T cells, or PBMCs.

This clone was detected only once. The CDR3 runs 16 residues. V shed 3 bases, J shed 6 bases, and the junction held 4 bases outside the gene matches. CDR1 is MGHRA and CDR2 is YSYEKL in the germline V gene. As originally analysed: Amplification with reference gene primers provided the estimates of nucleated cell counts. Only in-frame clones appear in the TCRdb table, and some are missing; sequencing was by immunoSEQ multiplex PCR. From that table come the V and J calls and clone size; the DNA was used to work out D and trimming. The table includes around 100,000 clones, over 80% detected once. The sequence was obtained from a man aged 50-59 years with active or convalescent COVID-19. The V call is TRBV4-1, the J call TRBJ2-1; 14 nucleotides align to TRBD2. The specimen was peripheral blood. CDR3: CASSQRLAGGSNEQFF. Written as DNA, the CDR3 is TGCGCCAGCAGCCAGCGACTAGCGGGAGGGAGCAATGAGCAGTTCTTC.